One sample yielded the 11 T cell receptor beta chains listed below, sequenced in a study of T-cell reconstitution after alpha-beta-depleted transplantation in children. For TCRbeta, the library was prepared with unique molecular identifiers. Via MiXCR, TCRdb re-called the PCR reads, giving one row per CDR3 protein. In the table there are approximately 240,000 distinct CDR3 sequences, about 8.8% of which are singletons. Sequenced material: PBMCs from the stem cell graft donor, taken from the stem cell graft. Source of these receptors: a human donor who donated a stem cell graft to a child with SCID.

This clonotype was seen many times. The chain combines TRBV20-1 with TRBJ2-5; no clear D gene. Per the germline V gene, CDR1 is DFQATT and CDR2 is SNEGSKA (reference sequence). V dropped 6 bases and J dropped 4 bases, with 12 bases sitting between them. This CDR3 region has 12 residues. The CDR3 is CSAGSVGETQYF. The CDR3 coding sequence is TGCAGTGCCGGGTCTGTGGGAGAGACCCAGTACTTC.

V and J are TRBV12-5 and TRBJ2-5, with D possibly being TRBD2 (6 bases). The CDR3 has 16 residues. Germline V gives CDR1 LGHNT, CDR2 FRNRAP. Trimming cost V 0 bases and J 5 bases, with 16 bases left between them. CDR3 in DNA: TGTGCTAGTGGTTTGGTACACGGAGGGGCGGGGGAGACCCAGTACTTC. Translated: CASGLVHGGAGETQYF.

This clonotype was seen repeatedly, ten times or more. The chain uses TRBV5-1 and TRBJ2-3; TRBD1 is a possible D gene (7 bases). The CDR3 totals 14 residues. V lost 4 bases to trimming and J lost 3 bases, with 12 bases between them. Germline CDR1 is SGHRS and CDR2 is YFSETQ. The CDR3 region has the DNA TGCGCCAGCAGCCAGGGGGGCGGAACAGATACGCAGTATTTT. It is translated as CASSQGGGTDTQYF.

This clonotype has a count of ten or more. The chain combines TRBV5-5 with TRBJ1-4, with D possibly TRBD1 on 5 matching bases. The CDR3 is 16 amino acids. The V end lost 3 bases, the J end lost 6 bases, and 18 bases lay between the germline ends. Germline CDR1 and CDR2: SGHKS and YYEKEE (reference sequence). For the CDR3, the DNA is TGTGCCAGCAGCTACCTCCGGGGGGAAGGTCATGAAAAACTGTTTTTT. Its translation is CASSYLRGEGHEKLFF.

The chain combines TRBV18 with TRBJ2-5; 9 bases are shared with TRBD2. The CDR3 sequence is 15 residues long. The germline V gene has CDR1 KGHSH and CDR2 LQKENI. V trimming: 6 bases; J trimming: 1 base; junction bases outside the gene matches: 6. Here the CDR3 DNA reads TGTGCCAGCTCGCGGAGCGGGGGGATCCAAGAGACCCAGTACTTC. The encoded protein is CASSRSGGIQETQYF.

There are many counts of this clonotype. This chain joins TRBV5-1 and TRBJ1-2; 7 nucleotides agree with TRBD1. The CDR3 totals 14 residues. V was pared by 1 base and J by 3 bases, with 3 bases of the junction left unmatched. Per germline, CDR1 SGHRS and CDR2 YFSETQ. CDR3 nucleotides: TGCGCCAGCAGCTTGCGACAGGGCCACTATGGCTACACCTTC. This codes for CASSLRQGHYGYTF. The complete variable domain, with remaining parts taken from reference TRBV5-1 and TRBJ1-2, reads KAGVTQTPRYLIKTRGQQVTLSCSPISGHRSVSWYQQTPGQGLQFLFEYFSETQRNKGNFPGRFSGRQFSNSRSEMNVSTLELGDSALYLCASSLRQGHYGYTFGSGTRLTVV.

This clonotype showed up many times. The rearrangement uses TRBV20-1 and TRBJ1-1; D is undetermined. V was trimmed by 3 bases and J by 3 bases, leaving 8 bases between them. The CDR3 has 12 amino acids. Germline V gene data show CDR1 as DFQATT and CDR2 as SNEGSKA (reference sequence). DNA of the CDR3: TGCAGTGCTAGTTCCGTACACACTGAAGCTTTCTTT. Its translation is CSASSVHTEAFF.

This clonotype was seen ten or more times. The CDR3 region is CASSLIPGEGNIQYF. The CDR3 DNA reads as TGCGCCAGCAGCTTGATTCCCGGGGAAGGAAACATTCAGTACTTC. The chain uses TRBV5-1 and TRBJ2-4, with D perhaps TRBD2 (5 bases). Germline V gene sequence: CDR1 SGHRS, CDR2 YFSETQ. V was cut by 1 base and J by 6 bases, with 14 bases left in between. This CDR3 comprises 15 residues.

This clonotype was seen a single time. The chain couples TRBV10-3 to TRBJ1-1, with a tentative D call TRBD1 (6 bases). V was clipped by 4 bases and J by 2 bases, with 14 bases between them. The CDR3 has 15 residues. Per the germline V gene, CDR1 is ENHRY and CDR2 is SYGVKD. CDR3 sequence: CAISGTGGSNTEAFF. Here the CDR3 DNA reads TGTGCCATCAGTGGCACGGGGGGCTCAAACACTGAAGCTTTCTTT.

This clonotype was detected many times. The chain has TRBV12-3 or TRBV12-4 and TRBJ2-1; D may be TRBD2 (6 bases). CDR3 length equals 14 residues. V was pared by 4 bases and J by 4 bases, with 11 bases between. CDR3 amino acids: CASSSGGPYNEQFF. CDR3 nucleotide sequence: TGTGCCAGCAGTTCTGGAGGGCCTTACAATGAGCAGTTCTTC.

This clonotype was counted at least ten times. The rearrangement links TRBV20-1 to TRBJ2-7; 10 nucleotides line up with TRBD1. Germline assignment: CDR1 DFQATT and CDR2 SNEGSKA (reference sequence). The V and J ends lost 6 bases and 2 bases, in that order; junction bases with no gene match: 13. The CDR3 loop spans 16 amino acids. This CDR3 reads CSALGYAGTGAYEQYF. The CDR3 coding sequence is TGCAGTGCGCTCGGATATGCTGGGACAGGGGCCTACGAGCAGTACTTC.